Listed below are T cell receptor beta chains from one sample, sequenced in a study of metastatic and nonmetastatic thyroid tumors. From the PCR reads, TCRdb re-called clones with MiXCR. The sample contains around 25,000 clones, more than 25% of which appear only once. The sequenced material came from blood. The receptors originated from a male donor with papillary thyroid cancer or a benign thyroid nodule (not recorded which). Some clones in this sample may be carry-over from other donors' samples. CDR3s include the opening cysteine and the closing phenylalanine or tryptophan. D genes are given only for firm matches. Where a row states a size, it is once, few, many or the class of an expanded clone; other rows omit it.

V gene	D gene	J gene	clone size	CDR3 protein	CDR3 DNA
TRBV11-1	-	TRBJ1-1	many	CASSPKGERFDTEAFF	TGTGCCAGCAGCCCCAAGGGGGAGCGGTTTGACACTGAAGCTTTCTTT
TRBV19	TRBD2	TRBJ2-3	many	CASSIGLAVDTQYF	TGTGCCAGTAGTATCGGACTAGCTGTCGATACGCAGTATTTT
TRBV7-2	-	TRBJ2-3	-	CASSSSSTDTQYF	TGTGCCAGCAGCTCATCTAGCACAGATACGCAGTATTTT
TRBV10-3	TRBD1	TRBJ1-1	many	CAARDREGTEAFF	TGTGCCGCCCGGGACAGGGAAGGCACTGAAGCTTTCTTT
TRBV27	-	TRBJ2-2	medium-sized	CASSLASGELFF	TGTGCCAGCAGTCTAGCGTCCGGGGAGCTGTTTTTT
TRBV6-1	TRBD1	TRBJ2-3	-	CASSPSPGQGSDTQYF	TGTGCCAGCAGCCCTAGTCCGGGACAGGGGTCAGATACGCAGTATTTT
TRBV5-6	-	TRBJ1-2	-	CASSDAGGSYGYTF	TGTGCCAGCAGCGATGCAGGAGGAAGCTATGGCTACACCTTC
TRBV2	-	TRBJ2-7	-	CASSEWQGPYEQYF	TGTGCCAGCAGTGAATGGCAGGGGCCCTACGAGCAGTACTTC
TRBV30	TRBD1	TRBJ1-6	many	CAWSPTGVAANSPLHF	TGTGCCTGGAGTCCGACAGGGGTAGCGGCGAATTCACCCCTCCACTTT
TRBV2	-	TRBJ2-5	-	CASSELEGETQYF	TGTGCCAGCAGTGAACTAGAGGGAGAGACCCAGTACTTC
TRBV5-1	-	TRBJ2-2	many	CARWAGELFF	TGCGCCAGGTGGGCCGGGGAGCTGTTTTTT
TRBV9	-	TRBJ2-3	-	CASSPRDIGPDTHYF	TGCGCCAGCAGCCCCCGGGACATCGGGCCAGATACGCATTATTTT
TRBV10-1	TRBD2	TRBJ2-4	many	CASRREGPLAKNIQYF	TGCGCCAGCAGGAGGGAGGGTCCCCTTGCCAAAAACATTCAGTACTTC
TRBV2	TRBD1	TRBJ1-2	-	CAISTQGPYGYTF	TGTGCCATCAGTACACAGGGGCCCTATGGCTACACCTTC
TRBV28	-	TRBJ1-2	few	CASSLSPLTGYGYTF	TGTGCCAGCAGTTTATCCCCCCTCACCGGGTATGGATACACCTTC
TRBV25-1	-	TRBJ2-7	few	CASSESGGYEQYF	TGTGCCAGCAGTGAATCGGGCGGCTACGAGCAGTACTTC
TRBV6-1	TRBD1	TRBJ2-7	-	CARINLKTGTGYYEQYF	TGTGCCAGAATAAATCTAAAAACCGGGACAGGGTACTACGAGCAGTACTTC
TRBV6-4	TRBD2	TRBJ2-2	many	CASKREWDTGELFF	TGTGCCAGCAAGCGGGAATGGGATACCGGGGAGCTGTTTTTT
TRBV2	-	TRBJ1-3	few	CSSVDRLIGNTIYF	TGTTCCAGCGTCGACAGGTTGATTGGAAACACCATATATTTT
TRBV5-5	TRBD2	TRBJ2-7	many	CASSFRLAETYEQYF	TGTGCCAGCAGCTTTAGACTAGCGGAGACCTACGAGCAGTACTTC
TRBV3-1	-	TRBJ1-4	many	CASSQDFGQGNEKLFF	TGTGCCAGCAGCCAAGATTTCGGTCAGGGGAATGAAAAACTGTTTTTT
TRBV20-1	-	TRBJ1-2	many	CSAEAGPNYGYTF	TGCAGTGCAGAGGCAGGCCCTAACTATGGCTACACCTTC
TRBV6-2/TRBV6-3	-	TRBJ2-7	few	CASSYSLRSVSGEQYF	TGTGCCAGCAGTTACTCGTTGCGGAGCGTGTCTGGCGAGCAGTACTTC
TRBV9	TRBD2	TRBJ2-7	many	CASSVVPAGPYEQYF	TGTGCCAGCAGCGTAGTACCAGCGGGGCCCTACGAGCAGTACTTC
TRBV18	TRBD1	TRBJ2-7	medium-sized	CASSPGTGVSEQYF	TGTGCCAGCTCACCAGGGACAGGGGTTTCAGAGCAGTACTTC
TRBV27	-	TRBJ1-1	few	CASSPPRPGWTEAFF	TGTGCCAGCAGCCCTCCCCGGCCGGGGTGGACTGAAGCTTTCTTT
TRBV12-3/TRBV12-4	-	TRBJ1-6	many	CASSFLVTPYNSPLHF	TGTGCCAGCAGTTTTCTAGTGACTCCCTATAATTCACCCCTCCACTTT
TRBV19	TRBD1	TRBJ1-2	-	CASSWGQGIRASYGYTF	TGTGCCAGTAGTTGGGGACAGGGAATAAGAGCATCCTATGGCTACACCTTC
TRBV6-1	-	TRBJ2-7	-	CASSLGDIIPEQYF	TGTGCCAGCAGCCTGGGTGACATAATCCCCGAGCAGTACTTC
TRBV3-1	-	TRBJ2-5	many	CASSAAGQETQYF	TGTGCCTCGTCCGCGGCGGGGCAAGAGACCCAGTACTTC
TRBV7-2	-	TRBJ2-7	few	CASSARTSGSYEQYF	TGTGCCAGCAGCGCGCGGACATCCGGTTCCTACGAGCAGTACTTC
TRBV6-1	TRBD1	TRBJ1-6	medium-sized	CASRPRDRVIPLHF	TGTGCCAGCAGGCCCCGGGACAGGGTCATTCCCCTCCACTTT
TRBV11-3	-	TRBJ2-2	many	CASSLMTGELFF	TGTGCCAGCAGCTTAATGACCGGGGAGCTGTTTTTT
TRBV2	TRBD2	TRBJ2-5	many	CASSSGGLAGAPGKTQYF	TGTGCCAGCTCCTCAGGCGGGCTAGCGGGAGCCCCGGGAAAGACCCAGTACTTC
TRBV19	-	TRBJ2-6	medium-sized	CASSIQQTGANVLTF	TGTGCCAGTAGTATTCAGCAAACTGGGGCCAACGTCCTGACTTTC
TRBV20-1	-	TRBJ2-2	-	CSAREGLESNTGELFF	TGCAGTGCTAGGGAGGGGCTAGAGAGTAACACCGGGGAGCTGTTTTTT
TRBV7-3	-	TRBJ2-2	-	CASSLVTGELFF	TGTGCCAGCAGCTTAGTCACCGGTGAGCTGTTTTTT
TRBV15	-	TRBJ1-4	many	CATRLNEKLFF	TGTGCCACCAGACTTAATGAAAAACTGTTTTTT
TRBV27	TRBD1	TRBJ2-7	few	CASSPWTGLSEQYF	TGTGCCAGCAGTCCTTGGACAGGGCTGTCCGAGCAGTACTTC
TRBV9	-	TRBJ1-5	-	CASSSQWGGEAQHF	TGTGCCAGCAGCTCCCAGTGGGGAGGGGAGGCCCAGCATTTT
TRBV7-6	-	TRBJ1-4	many	CASSLAREKLFF	TGTGCCAGCAGCTTAGCGCGAGAAAAACTGTTTTTT
TRBV6-2/TRBV6-3	-	TRBJ1-5	many	CASKWGQDSYQPQHF	TGTGCCAGCAAATGGGGTCAGGACTCTTATCAGCCCCAGCATTTT
TRBV25-1	-	TRBJ1-2	many	CASSESRGGTGGYTF	TGTGCCAGCAGTGAATCAAGAGGAGGGACTGGCGGCTACACCTTC
TRBV6-1	-	TRBJ2-7	medium-sized	CASRTGRISYEQYF	TGTGCCAGCAGGACAGGAAGGATCTCCTACGAGCAGTACTTC
TRBV27	-	TRBJ1-1	many	CASSLLYQGEAFF	TGTGCCAGCAGTTTATTATATCAGGGCGAAGCTTTCTTT
TRBV24-1	-	TRBJ2-1	medium-sized	CATSRRTGSSYNEQFF	TGTGCCACCAGTCGCCGCACAGGGAGCTCCTACAATGAGCAGTTCTTC
TRBV12-3/TRBV12-4	-	TRBJ2-2	few	CASSESALRGRNTGELFF	TGTGCCAGCTCCGAATCGGCCCTAAGGGGCAGAAACACCGGGGAGCTGTTTTTT
TRBV11-2	-	TRBJ2-7	medium-sized	CASSATGGAYEQYF	TGTGCCAGCAGCGCTACAGGTGGGGCCTACGAGCAGTACTTC
TRBV6-2/TRBV6-3	-	TRBJ2-5	-	CASSYTGVQETQYF	TGTGCCAGCAGTTACACGGGAGTCCAAGAGACCCAGTACTTC
TRBV20-1	TRBD2	TRBJ2-3	-	CSAGGTSANTQYF	TGCAGTGCTGGGGGGACTAGCGCCAATACGCAGTATTTT
TRBV6-2/TRBV6-3	-	TRBJ2-7	medium-sized	CASSYNLGPLYEQYF	TGTGCCAGCAGTTATAATTTAGGACCTCTCTACGAGCAGTACTTC
TRBV24-1	-	TRBJ2-2	-	CATSAREGAYNGELFF	TGTGCCACCAGTGCGCGCGAAGGGGCCTACAACGGGGAGCTGTTTTTT